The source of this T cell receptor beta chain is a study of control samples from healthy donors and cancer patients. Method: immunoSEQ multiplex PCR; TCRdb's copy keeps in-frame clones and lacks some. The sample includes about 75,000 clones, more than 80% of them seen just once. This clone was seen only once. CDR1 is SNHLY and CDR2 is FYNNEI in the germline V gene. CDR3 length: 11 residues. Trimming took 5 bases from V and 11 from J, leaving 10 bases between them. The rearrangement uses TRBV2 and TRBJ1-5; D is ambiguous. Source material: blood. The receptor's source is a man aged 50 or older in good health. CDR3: CASSTSLTQHF. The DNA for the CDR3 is TGTGCCAGCAGTACATCCTTGACCCAGCATTTT.